The clone carrying this T cell receptor (beta chain) was recorded only once. What it binds is not known. This sample stems from a study of shared clonotypes between healthy human individuals. Study summary: In total, the donors were a couple of women and a few men aged 18 to 49. Points from the study as a whole: An expected dependence of interdonor clonotype sharing on sequencing depth was noted. Sampling used blood alone; tissue repertoires probably differ.

Selected positively for CCR7 and CD45RO-negative, naive CD8 cells excluded terminally differentiated effector memory CD45RA+ cells. This table comes from immunoSEQ multiplex PCR, and its TCRdb copy is limited to in-frame clones, with some not included. The table records hundreds of thousands of clones, under 95% of them present only once. Deletions cut 4 bases from V and 7 bases from J, with 15 bases between. CDR1 and CDR2 (germline): SGHKS, YYEKEE (reference sequence). CDR3 length: 13 amino acids. Sequenced input: naive CD8+ T cells sorted from blood. The chain is built from TRBV5-5 and TRBJ2-7; D gene uncertain. This clonotype was sampled from a man aged 25 to 40 in good health. In DNA, the CDR3 is TGTGCCAGCAGCGCGATCCTATTACGGGAGCAGTACTTC. This translates into CASSAILLREQYF.